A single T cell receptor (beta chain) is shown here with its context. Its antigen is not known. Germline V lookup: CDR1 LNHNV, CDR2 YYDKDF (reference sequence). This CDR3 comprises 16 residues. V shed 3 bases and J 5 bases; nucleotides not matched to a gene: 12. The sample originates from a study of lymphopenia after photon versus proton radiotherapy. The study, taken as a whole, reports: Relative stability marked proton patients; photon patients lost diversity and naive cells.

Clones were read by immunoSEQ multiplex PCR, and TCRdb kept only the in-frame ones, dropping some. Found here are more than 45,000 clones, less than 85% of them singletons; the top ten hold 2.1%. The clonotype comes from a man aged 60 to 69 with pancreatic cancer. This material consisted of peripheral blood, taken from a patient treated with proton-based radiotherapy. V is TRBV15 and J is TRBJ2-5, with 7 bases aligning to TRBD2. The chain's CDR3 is CATSSLSGVVRETQYF. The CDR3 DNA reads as TGTGCCACCAGCAGCCTGAGCGGGGTGGTAAGGGAGACCCAGTACTTC.